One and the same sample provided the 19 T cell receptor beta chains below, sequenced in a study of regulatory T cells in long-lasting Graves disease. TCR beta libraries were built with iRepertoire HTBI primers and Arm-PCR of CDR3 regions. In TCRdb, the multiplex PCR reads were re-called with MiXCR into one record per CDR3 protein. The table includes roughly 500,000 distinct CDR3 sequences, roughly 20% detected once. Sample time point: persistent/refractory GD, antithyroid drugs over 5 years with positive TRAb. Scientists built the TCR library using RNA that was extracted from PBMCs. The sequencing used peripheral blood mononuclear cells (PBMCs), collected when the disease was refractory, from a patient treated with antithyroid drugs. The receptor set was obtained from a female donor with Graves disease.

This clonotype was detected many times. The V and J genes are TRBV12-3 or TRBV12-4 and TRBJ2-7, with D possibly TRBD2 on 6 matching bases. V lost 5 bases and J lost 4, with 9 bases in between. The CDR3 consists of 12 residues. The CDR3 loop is CASSAGPYEQYF. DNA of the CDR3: TGTGCCAGCAGTGCGGGGCCATACGAGCAGTACTTC.

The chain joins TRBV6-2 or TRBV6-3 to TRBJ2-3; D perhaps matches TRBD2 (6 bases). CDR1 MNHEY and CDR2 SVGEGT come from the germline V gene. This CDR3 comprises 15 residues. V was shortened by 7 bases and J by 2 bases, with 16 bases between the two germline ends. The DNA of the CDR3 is TGTGCCAGCATGAGTCGGGAGAGTCTCACAGATACGCAGTATTTT. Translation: CASMSRESLTDTQYF.

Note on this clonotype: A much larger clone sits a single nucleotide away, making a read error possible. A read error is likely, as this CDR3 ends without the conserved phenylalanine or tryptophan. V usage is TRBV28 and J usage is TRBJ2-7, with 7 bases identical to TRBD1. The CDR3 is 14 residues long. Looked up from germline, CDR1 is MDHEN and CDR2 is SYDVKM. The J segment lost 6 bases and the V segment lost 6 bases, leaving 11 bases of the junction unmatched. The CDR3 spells CASSLQGWVSEQYS. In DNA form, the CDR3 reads TGTGCCAGCAGCCTACAGGGGTGGGTGTCCGAGCAGTACTCC.

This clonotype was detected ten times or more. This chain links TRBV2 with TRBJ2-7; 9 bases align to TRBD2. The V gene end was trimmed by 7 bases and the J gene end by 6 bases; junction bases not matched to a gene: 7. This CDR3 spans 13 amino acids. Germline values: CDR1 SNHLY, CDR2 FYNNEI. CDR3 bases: TGTGCCAGCATCGGGCGGGAGGGCCCCGAGCAGTACTTC. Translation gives CASIGREGPEQYF.

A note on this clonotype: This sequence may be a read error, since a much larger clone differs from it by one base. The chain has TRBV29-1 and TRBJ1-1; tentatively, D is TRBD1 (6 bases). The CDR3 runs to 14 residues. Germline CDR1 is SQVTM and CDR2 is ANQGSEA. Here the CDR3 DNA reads TGCAGCGTTGCCCCGGGACAACCGAACGCTGAAGCTTTCTTT. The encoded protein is CSVAPGQPNAEAFF.

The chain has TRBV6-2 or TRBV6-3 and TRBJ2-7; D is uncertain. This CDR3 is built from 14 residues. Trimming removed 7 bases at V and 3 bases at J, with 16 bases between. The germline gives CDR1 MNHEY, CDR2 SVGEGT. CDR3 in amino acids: CASTLEGFSYEQYF. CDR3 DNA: TGTGCCAGCACCTTGGAAGGGTTCAGCTACGAGCAGTACTTC.

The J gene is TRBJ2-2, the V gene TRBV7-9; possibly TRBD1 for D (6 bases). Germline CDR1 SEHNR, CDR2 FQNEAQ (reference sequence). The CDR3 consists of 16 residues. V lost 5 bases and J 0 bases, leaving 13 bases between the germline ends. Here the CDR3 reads CASSPYTGPNTGELFF. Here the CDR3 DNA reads TGTGCCAGCAGCCCATACACAGGGCCGAACACCGGGGAGCTGTTTTTT.

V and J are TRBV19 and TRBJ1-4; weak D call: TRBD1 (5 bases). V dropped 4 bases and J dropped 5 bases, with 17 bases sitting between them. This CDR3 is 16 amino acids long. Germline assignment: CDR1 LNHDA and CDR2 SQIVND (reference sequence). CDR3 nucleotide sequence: TGTGCCAGTAGTACGCCCAGGGAACTGAAGAATGAAAAACTGTTTTTT. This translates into CASSTPRELKNEKLFF.

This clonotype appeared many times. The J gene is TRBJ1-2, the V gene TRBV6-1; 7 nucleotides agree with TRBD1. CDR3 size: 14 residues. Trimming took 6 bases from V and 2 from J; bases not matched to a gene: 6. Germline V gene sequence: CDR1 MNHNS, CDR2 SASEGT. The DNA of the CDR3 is TGTGCCAGCAGAGATACAGGGGACAACTATGGCTACACCTTC. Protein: CASRDTGDNYGYTF.

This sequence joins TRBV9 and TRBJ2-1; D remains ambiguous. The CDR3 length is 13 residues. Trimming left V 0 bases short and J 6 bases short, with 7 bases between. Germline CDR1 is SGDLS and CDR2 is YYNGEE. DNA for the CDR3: TGTGCCAGCAGCGTAGCGGCGACCAATGAGCAGTTCTTC. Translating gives CASSVAATNEQFF.

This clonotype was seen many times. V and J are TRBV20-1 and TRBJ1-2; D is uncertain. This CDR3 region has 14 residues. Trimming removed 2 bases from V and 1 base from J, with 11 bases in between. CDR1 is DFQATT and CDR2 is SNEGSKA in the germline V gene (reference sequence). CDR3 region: CSARTDLVNYGYTF. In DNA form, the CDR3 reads TGCAGTGCTAGAACCGATCTGGTTAACTATGGCTACACCTTC.

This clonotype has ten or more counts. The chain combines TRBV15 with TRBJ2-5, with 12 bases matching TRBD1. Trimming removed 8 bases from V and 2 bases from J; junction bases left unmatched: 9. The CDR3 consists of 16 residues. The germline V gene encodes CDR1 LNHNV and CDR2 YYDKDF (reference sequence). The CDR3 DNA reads TGTGCCACCGGGCCCTGGGACAGGGGGCATCAAGAGACCCAGTACTTC. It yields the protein CATGPWDRGHQETQYF.

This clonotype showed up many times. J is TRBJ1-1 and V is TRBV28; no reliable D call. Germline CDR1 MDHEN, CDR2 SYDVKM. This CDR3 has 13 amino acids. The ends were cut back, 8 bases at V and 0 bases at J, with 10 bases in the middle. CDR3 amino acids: CASEPDVNTEAFF. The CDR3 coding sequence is TGTGCCAGCGAACCCGACGTGAACACTGAAGCTTTCTTT.

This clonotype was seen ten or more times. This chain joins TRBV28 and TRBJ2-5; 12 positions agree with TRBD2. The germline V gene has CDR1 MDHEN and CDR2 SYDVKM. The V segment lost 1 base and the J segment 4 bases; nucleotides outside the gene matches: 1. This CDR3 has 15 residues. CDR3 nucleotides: TGTGCCAGCAGTTTATCTAGCGGGAGGGCAGAGACCCAGTACTTC. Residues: CASSLSSGRAETQYF.

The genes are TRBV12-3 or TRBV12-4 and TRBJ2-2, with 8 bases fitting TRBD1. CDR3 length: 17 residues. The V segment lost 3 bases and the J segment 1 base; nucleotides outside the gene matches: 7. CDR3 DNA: TGTGCCAGCAGTTTTGCCCCGGGACAGGTGAACACCGGGGAGCTGTTTTTT. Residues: CASSFAPGQVNTGELFF.

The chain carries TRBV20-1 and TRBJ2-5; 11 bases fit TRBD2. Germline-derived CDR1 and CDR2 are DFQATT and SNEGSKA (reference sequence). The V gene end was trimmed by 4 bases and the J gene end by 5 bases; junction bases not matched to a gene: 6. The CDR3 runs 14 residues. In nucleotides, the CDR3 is TGCAGTGCTATGATTAGCGGGAGGGTTGAGACCCAGTACTTC. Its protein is CSAMISGRVETQYF.

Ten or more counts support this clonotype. CDR3: CASSIPGRGTEAFF. The CDR3 nucleotides read TGTGCCAGCAGTATACCAGGGCGGGGGACTGAAGCTTTCTTT. The chain employs TRBV28 and TRBJ1-1, with D perhaps matching TRBD1 (5 bases). CDR3 length: 14 amino acids. Trimming shortened V by 5 bases and J by 5 bases, and 15 bases separated the two germline ends. Germline V CDR1 and CDR2: MDHEN, SYDVKM.

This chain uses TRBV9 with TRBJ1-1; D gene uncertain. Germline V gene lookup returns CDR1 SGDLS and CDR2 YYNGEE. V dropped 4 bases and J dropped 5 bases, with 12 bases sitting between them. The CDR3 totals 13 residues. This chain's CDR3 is CASSSKTGTEAFF. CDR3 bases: TGTGCCAGCAGCTCCAAGACGGGAACTGAAGCTTTCTTT.

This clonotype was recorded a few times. CDR3 in amino acids: CASSFREDSYEQYF. The CDR3 DNA follows: TGTGCCAGCAGCTTCCGCGAGGACAGTTACGAGCAGTACTTC. The rearrangement uses TRBV7-6 and TRBJ2-7; D possibly corresponds to TRBD1 (6 bases). This CDR3 is built from 14 residues. V lost 3 bases, J lost 4 bases, and 13 bases lay in between. CDR1 is SGHVS, CDR2 FNYEAQ, per germline.